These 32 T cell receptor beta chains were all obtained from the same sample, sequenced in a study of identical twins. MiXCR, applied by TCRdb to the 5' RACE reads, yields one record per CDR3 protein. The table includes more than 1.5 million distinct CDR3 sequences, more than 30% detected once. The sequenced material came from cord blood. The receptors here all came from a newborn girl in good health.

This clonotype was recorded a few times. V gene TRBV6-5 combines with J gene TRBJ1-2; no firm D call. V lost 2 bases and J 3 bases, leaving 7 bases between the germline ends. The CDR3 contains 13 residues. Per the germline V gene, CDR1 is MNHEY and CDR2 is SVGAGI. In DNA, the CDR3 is TGTGCCAGCAGTTACGAATCCTACTATGGCTACACCTTC. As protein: CASSYESYYGYTF.

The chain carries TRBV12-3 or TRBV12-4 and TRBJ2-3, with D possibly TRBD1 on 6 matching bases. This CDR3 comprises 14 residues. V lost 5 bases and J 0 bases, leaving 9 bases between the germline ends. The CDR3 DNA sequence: TGTGCCAGCAGTAACAGGGATAGCACAGATACGCAGTATTTT. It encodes CASSNRDSTDTQYF.

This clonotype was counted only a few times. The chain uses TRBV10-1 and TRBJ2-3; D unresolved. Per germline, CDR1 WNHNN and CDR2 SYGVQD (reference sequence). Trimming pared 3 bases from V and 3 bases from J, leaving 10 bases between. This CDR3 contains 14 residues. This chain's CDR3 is CASSDKGFTDTQYF. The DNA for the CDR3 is TGCGCCAGCAGTGATAAGGGCTTTACAGATACGCAGTATTTT.

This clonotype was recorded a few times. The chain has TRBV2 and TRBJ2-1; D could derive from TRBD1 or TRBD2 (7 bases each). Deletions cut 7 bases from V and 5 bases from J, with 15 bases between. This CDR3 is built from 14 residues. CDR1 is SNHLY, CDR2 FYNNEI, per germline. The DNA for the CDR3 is TGTGCCAGCAAGCGGCAGGGGGGGGACAATGAGCAGTTCTTC. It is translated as CASKRQGGDNEQFF.

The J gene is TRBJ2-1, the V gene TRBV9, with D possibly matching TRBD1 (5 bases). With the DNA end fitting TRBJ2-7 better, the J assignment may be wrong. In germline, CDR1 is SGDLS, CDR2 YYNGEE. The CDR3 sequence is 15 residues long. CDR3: CASSVIGLGVDEQYF. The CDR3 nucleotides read TGTGCCAGCAGCGTAATCGGTTTAGGGGTCGATGAGCAGTACTTC.

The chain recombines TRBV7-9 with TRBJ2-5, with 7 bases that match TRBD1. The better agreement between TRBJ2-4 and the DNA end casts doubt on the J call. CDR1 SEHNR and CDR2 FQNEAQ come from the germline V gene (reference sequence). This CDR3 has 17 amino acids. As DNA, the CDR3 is TGTGCCAGCAGCTTAGGGGGGAACAGGGGATCCAAAAACATTCAGTACTTC. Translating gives CASSLGGNRGSKNIQYF.

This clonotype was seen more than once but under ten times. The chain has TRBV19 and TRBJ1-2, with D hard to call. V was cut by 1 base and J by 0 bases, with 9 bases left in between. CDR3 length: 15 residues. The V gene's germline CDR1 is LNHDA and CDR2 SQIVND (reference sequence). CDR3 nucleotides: TGTGCCAGTAGTATAGGAGGACGAACTAACTATGGCTACACCTTC. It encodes CASSIGGRTNYGYTF.

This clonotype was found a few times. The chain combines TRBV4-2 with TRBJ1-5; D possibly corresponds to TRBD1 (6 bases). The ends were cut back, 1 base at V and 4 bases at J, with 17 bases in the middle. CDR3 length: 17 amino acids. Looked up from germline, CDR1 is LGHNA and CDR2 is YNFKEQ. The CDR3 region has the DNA TGTGCCAGCAGCCAAGGATACTCGTACAGGGAAAATCAGCCCCAGCATTTT. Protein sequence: CASSQGYSYRENQPQHF.

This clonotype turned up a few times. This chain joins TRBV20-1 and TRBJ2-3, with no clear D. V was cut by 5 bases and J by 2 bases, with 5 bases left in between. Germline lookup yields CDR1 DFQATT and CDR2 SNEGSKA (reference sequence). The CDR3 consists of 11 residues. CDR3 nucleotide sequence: TGCAGTGCTCCGTACACAGATACGCAGTATTTT. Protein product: CSAPYTDTQYF.

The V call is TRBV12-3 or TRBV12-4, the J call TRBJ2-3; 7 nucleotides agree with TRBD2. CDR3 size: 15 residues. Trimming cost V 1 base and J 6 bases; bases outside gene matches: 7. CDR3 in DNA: TGTGCCAGCAGTTTAGTGGGCGGGGGAGGGGATACGCAGTATTTT. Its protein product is CASSLVGGGGDTQYF.

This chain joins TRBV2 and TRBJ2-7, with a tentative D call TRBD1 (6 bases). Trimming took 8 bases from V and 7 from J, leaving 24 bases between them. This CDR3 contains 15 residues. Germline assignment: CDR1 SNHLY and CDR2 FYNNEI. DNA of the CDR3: TGTGCCAGCGGATTGGACAGTAGAGTCTACAATGAGCAGTACTTC. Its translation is CASGLDSRVYNEQYF. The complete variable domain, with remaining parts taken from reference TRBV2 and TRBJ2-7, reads EPEVTQTPSHQVTQMGQEVILRCVPISNHLYFYWYRQILGQKVEFLVSFYNNEISEKSEIFDDQFSVERPDGSNFTLKIRSTKLEDSAMYFCASGLDSRVYNEQYFGPGTRLTVT.

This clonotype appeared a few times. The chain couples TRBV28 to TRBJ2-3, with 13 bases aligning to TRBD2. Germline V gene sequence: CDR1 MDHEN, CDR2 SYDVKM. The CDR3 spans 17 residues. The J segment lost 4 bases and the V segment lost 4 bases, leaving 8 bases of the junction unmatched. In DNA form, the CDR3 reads TGTGCCAGCAGTTCGGGACTAGCGGGACGACCCCCAGATACGCAGTATTTT. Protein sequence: CASSSGLAGRPPDTQYF.

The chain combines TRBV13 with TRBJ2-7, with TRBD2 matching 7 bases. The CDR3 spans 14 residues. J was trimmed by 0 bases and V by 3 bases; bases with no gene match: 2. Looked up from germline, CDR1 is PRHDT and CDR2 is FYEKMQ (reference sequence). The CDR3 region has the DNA TGTGCCAGCAGCTTTGAGCGGGGCTCCTACGAGCAGTACTTC. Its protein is CASSFERGSYEQYF.

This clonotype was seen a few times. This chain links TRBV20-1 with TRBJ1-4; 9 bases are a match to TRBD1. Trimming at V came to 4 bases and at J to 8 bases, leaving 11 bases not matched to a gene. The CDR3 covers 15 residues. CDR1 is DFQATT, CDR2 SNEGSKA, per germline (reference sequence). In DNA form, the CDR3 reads TGCAGTGCTATCATCCGGGACAGGGAATACGAAAAACTGTTTTTT. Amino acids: CSAIIRDREYEKLFF.

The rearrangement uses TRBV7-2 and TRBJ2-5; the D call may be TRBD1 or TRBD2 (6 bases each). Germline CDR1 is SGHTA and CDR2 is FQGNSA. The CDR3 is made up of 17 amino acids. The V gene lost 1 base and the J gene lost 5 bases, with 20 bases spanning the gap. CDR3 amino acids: CASSLVSLPHGGETQYF. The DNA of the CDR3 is TGTGCCAGCAGCTTAGTTTCCCTACCCCACGGGGGCGAGACCCAGTACTTC.

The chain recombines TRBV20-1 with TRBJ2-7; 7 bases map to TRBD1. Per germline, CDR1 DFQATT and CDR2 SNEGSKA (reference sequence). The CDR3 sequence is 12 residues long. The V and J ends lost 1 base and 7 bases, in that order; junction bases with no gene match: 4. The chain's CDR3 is CSARARGHEQYF. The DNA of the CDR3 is TGCAGTGCTAGAGCTAGGGGGCATGAGCAGTACTTC.

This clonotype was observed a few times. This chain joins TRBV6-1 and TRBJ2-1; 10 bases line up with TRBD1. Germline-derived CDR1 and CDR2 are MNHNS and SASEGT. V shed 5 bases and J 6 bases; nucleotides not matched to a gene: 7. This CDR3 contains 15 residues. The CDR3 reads CASSKGQGRVNEQFF. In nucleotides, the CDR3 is TGTGCCAGCAGTAAGGGACAGGGGAGGGTCAATGAGCAGTTCTTC.

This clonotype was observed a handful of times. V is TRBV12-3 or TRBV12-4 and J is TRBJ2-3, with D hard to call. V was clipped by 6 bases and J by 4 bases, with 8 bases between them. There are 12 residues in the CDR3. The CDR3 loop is CASSIYADTQYF. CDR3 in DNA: TGTGCCAGCAGCATATACGCAGATACGCAGTATTTT.

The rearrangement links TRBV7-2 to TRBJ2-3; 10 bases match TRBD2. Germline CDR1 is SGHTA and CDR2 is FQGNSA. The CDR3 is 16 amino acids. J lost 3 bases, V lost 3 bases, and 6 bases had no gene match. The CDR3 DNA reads TGTGCCAGCAGCTTCCCGCCTAGCGGGAGAACAGATACGCAGTATTTT. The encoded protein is CASSFPPSGRTDTQYF. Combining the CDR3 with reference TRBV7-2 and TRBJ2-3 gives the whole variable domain GAGVSQSPSNKVTEKGKDVELRCDPISGHTALYWYRQSLGQGLEFLIYFQGNSAPDKSGLPSDRFSAERTGGSVSTLTIQRTQQEDSAVYLCASSFPPSGRTDTQYFGPGTRLTVL.

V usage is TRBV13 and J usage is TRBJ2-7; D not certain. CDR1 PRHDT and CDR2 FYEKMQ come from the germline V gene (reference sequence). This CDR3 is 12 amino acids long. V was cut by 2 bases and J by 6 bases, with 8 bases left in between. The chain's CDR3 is CASSLTASEQYF. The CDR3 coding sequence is TGTGCCAGCAGCTTAACGGCTAGCGAGCAGTACTTC. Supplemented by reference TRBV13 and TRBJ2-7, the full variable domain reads AAGVIQSPRHLIKEKRETATLKCYPIPRHDTVYWYQQGPGQDPQFLISFYEKMQSDKGSIPDRFSAQQFSDYHSELNMSSLELGDSALYFCASSLTASEQYFGPGTRLTVT.

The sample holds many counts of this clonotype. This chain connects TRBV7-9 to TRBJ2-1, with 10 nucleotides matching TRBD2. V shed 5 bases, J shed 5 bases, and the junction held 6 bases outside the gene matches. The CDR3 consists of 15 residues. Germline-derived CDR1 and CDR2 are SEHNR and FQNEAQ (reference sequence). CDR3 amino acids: CASSLGLADHNEQFF. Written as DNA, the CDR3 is TGTGCCAGCAGCCTCGGACTAGCGGACCACAATGAGCAGTTCTTC.

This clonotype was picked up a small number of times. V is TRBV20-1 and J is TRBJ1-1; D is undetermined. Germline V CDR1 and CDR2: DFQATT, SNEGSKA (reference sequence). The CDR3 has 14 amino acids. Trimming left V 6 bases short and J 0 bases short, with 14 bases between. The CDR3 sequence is CSAQLTVMNTEAFF. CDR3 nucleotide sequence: TGCAGTGCCCAATTGACTGTTATGAACACTGAAGCTTTCTTT.

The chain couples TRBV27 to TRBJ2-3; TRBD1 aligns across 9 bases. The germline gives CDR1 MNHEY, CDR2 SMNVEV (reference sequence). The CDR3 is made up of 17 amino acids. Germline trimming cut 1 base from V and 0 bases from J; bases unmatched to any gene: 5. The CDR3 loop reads CASSLWTGAESTDTQYF. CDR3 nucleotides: TGTGCCAGCAGTTTATGGACAGGGGCGGAAAGCACAGATACGCAGTATTTT.

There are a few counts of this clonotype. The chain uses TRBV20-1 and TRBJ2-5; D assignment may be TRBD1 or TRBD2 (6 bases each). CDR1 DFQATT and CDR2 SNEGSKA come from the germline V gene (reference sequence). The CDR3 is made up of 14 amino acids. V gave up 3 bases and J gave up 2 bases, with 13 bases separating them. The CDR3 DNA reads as TGCAGTGCTAGTAGGGGGGCACATCAAGAGACCCAGTACTTC. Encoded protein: CSASRGAHQETQYF.

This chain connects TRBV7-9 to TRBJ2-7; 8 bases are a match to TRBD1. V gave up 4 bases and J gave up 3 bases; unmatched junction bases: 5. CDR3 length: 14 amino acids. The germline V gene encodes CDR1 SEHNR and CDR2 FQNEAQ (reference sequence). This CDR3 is CASSSQTGGYEQYF. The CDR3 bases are TGTGCCAGCAGCTCCCAAACAGGGGGCTACGAGCAGTACTTC.

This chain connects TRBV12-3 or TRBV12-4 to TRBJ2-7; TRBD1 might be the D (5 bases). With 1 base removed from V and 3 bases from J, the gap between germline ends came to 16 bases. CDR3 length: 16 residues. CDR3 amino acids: CASSLGGRWGLYEQYF. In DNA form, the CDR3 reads TGTGCCAGCAGTTTAGGAGGTAGATGGGGCCTCTACGAGCAGTACTTC.

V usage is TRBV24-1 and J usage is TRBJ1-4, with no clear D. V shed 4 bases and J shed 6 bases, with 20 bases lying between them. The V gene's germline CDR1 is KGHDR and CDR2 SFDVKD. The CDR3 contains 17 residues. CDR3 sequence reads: CATSEFDIGTPDEKLFF. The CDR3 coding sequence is TGTGCCACCAGTGAATTCGACATAGGAACACCAGATGAAAAACTGTTTTTT.

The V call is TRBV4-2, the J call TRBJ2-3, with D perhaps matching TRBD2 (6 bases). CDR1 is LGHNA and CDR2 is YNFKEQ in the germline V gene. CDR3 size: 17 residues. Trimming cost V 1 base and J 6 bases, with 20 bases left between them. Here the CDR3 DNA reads TGTGCCAGCAGCCAAGGGAGGTTGGGCGCCGGAGGGGATACGCAGTATTTT. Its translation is CASSQGRLGAGGDTQYF.

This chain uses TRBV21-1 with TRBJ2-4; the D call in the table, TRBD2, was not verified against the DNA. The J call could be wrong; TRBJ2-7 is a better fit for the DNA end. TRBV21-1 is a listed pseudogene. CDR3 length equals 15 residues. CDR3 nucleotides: TGTGCCAGCAGCAAAAGGACTAGCGGGAGCGACGAGCAGTACTTC. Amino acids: CASSKRTSGSDEQYF.

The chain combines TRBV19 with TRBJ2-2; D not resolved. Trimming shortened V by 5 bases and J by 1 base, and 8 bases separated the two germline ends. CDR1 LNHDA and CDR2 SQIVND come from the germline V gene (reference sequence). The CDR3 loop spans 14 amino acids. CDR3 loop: CASSPTMNTGELFF. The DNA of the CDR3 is TGTGCCAGTAGTCCTACTATGAACACCGGGGAGCTGTTTTTT.

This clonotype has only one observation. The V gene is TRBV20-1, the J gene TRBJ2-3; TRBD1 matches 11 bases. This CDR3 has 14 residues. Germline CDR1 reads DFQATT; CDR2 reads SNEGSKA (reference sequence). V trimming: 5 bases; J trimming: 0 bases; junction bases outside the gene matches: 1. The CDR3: CSAWDRGSTDTQYF. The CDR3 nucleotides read TGCAGTGCTTGGGACAGGGGGAGCACAGATACGCAGTATTTT.

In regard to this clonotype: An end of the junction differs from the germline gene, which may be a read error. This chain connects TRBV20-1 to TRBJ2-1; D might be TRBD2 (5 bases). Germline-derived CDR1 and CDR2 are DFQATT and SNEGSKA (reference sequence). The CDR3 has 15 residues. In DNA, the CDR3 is TGCAGTGCCAGAGGGCTAGCCAACCTCTACAATGAGCAGTTCTTC. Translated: CSARGLANLYNEQFF.